This T cell receptor beta chain was recorded in a study of a mutant IDH1 vaccine in newly diagnosed glioma. Study conclusions and caveats: Whatever changes occurred in top peripheral T cell clonotypes seemed unrelated to pseudoprogression.

The CDR3 is made up of 14 amino acids. V shed 2 bases and J shed 4 bases, with 12 bases lying between them. Germline V lookup: CDR1 SGHRS, CDR2 YFSETQ. Stated time point: week 35, safety follow-up. In every dose of vaccine, 300 ug of mutant IDH1 20-mer peptide was given alongside topical imiquimod. Clones were sequenced by immunoSEQ multiplex PCR, and TCRdb holds only the in-frame ones, with some missing. In the table there are 30,000 or so clones, 60% to 85% of which are singletons. As concerns this clone: The antigen remains undetermined.

This TCR was recovered from a woman aged 30 to 39 with glioma. Some clones in this sample may be carry-over from other donors' samples. V and J are TRBV5-1 and TRBJ1-1; unclear D gene. Sequenced here: PBMCs, sampled from a glioma patient whose treatment included an IDH1 peptide vaccine. CDR3 amino acids: CASSLEGRTTEAFF. CDR3 sequence (DNA): TGCGCCAGCAGCTTAGAGGGCCGGACCACTGAAGCTTTCTTT. Full variable domain (outside the CDR3, taken from reference TRBV5-1 and TRBJ1-1): KAGVTQTPRYLIKTRGQQVTLSCSPISGHRSVSWYQQTPGQGLQFLFEYFSETQRNKGNFPGRFSGRQFSNSRSEMNVSTLELGDSALYLCASSLEGRTTEAFFGQGTRLTVV.